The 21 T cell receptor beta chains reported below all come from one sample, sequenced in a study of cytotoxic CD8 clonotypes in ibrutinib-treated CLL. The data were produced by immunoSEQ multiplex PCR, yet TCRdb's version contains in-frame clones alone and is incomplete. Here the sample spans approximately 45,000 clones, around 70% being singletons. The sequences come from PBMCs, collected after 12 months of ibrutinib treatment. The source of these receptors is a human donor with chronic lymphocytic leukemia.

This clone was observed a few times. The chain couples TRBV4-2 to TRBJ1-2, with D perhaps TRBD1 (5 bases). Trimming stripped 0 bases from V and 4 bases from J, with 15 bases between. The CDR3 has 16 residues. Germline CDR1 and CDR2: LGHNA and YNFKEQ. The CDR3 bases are TGTGCCAGCAGCCAAGATCTTACAGGCTCCATCTATGGCTACACCTTC. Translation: CASSQDLTGSIYGYTF.

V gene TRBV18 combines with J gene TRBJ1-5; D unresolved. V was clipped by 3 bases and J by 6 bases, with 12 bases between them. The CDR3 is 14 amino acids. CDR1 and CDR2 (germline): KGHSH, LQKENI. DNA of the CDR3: TGTGCCAGCTCACCCGTAGGGATAGGTCAGCCCCAGCATTTT. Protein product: CASSPVGIGQPQHF.

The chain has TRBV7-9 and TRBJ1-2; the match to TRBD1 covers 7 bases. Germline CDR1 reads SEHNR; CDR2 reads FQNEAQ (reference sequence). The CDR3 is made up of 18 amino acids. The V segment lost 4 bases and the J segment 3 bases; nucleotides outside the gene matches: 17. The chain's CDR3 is CASSSYLRAPGGDYGYTF. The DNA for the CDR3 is TGTGCCAGCAGCTCCTACCTAAGGGCCCCAGGGGGAGACTATGGCTACACCTTC. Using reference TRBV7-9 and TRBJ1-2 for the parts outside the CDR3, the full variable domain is DTGVSQNPRHKITKRGQNVTFRCDPISEHNRLYWYRQTLGQGPEFLTYFQNEAQLEKSRLLSDRFSAERPKGSFSTLEIQRTEQGDSAMYLCASSSYLRAPGGDYGYTFGSGTRLTVV.

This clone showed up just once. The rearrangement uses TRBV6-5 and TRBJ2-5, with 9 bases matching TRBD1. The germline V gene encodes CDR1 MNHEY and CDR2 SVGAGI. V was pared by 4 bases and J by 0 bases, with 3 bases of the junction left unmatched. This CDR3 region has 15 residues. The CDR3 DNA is TGTGCCAGCAGTTGGGGGACAGGGTACCAAGAGACCCAGTACTTC. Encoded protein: CASSWGTGYQETQYF.

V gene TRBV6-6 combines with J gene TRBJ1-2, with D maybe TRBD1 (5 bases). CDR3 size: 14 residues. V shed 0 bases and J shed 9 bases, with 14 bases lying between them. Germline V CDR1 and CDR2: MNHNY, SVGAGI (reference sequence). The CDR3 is CASSYSKAGWSYTF. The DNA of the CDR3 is TGTGCCAGCAGTTACTCGAAGGCAGGGTGGAGCTACACCTTC.

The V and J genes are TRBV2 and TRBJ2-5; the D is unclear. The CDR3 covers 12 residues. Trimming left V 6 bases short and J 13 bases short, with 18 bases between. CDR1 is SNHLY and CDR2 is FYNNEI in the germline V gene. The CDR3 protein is CASSPAVERGYF. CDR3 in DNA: TGTGCCAGCAGCCCCGCGGTGGAGCGCGGGTACTTC.

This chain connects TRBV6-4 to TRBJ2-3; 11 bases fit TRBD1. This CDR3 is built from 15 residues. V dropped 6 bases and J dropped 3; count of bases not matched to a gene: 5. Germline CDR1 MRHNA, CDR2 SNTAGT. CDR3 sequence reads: CASSAGTGGTDTQYF. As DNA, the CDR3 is TGTGCCAGCAGCGCCGGGACAGGGGGGACAGATACGCAGTATTTT.

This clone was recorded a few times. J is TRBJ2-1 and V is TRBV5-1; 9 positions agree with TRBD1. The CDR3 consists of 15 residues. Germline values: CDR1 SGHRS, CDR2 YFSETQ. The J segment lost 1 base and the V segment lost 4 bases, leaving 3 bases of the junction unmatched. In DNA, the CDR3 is TGCGCCAGCAGCACCGGGACAGGGTCCTACAATGAGCAGTTCTTC. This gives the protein CASSTGTGSYNEQFF.

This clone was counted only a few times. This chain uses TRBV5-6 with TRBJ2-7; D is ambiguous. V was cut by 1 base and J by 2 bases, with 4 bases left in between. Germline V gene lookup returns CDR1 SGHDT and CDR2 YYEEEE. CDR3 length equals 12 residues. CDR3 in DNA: TGTGCCAGCAGCTTGTCACCCTACGAGCAGTACTTC. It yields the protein CASSLSPYEQYF.

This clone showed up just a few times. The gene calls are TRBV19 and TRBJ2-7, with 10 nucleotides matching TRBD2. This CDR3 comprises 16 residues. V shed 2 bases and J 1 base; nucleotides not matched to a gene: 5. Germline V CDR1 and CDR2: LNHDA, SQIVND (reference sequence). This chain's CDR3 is CASSIKLAGPSYEQYF. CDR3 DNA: TGTGCCAGTAGTATAAAACTAGCGGGGCCATCCTACGAGCAGTACTTC.

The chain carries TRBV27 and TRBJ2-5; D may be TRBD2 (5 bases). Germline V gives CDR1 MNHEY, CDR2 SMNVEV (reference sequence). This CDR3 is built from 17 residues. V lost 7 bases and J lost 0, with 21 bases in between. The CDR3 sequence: CASKPLGSQAYQETQYF. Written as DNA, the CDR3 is TGTGCCAGCAAGCCTCTTGGGAGCCAGGCGTACCAAGAGACCCAGTACTTC.

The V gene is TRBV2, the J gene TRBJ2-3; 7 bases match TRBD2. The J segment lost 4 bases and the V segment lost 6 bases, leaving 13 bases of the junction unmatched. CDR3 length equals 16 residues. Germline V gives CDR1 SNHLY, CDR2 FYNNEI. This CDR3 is CASRPTRDYLSDTQYF. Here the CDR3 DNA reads TGTGCCAGCAGACCCACCCGGGACTACTTGTCAGATACGCAGTATTTT.

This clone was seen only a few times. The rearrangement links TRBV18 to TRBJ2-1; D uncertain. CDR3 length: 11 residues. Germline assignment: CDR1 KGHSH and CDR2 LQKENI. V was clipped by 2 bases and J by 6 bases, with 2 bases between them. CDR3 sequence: CASSPANEQFF. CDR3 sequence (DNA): TGTGCCAGCTCACCAGCCAATGAGCAGTTCTTC.

CDR3 region: CASSSTSGAQETQYF. Here the CDR3 DNA reads TGCGCCAGCAGCTCGACTAGCGGGGCTCAAGAGACCCAGTACTTC. J is TRBJ2-5 and V is TRBV5-1; TRBD2 agrees at 11 bases. With 3 bases clipped from V and 2 bases from J, the junction kept 3 bases outside the gene matches. This CDR3 spans 15 amino acids. Germline lookup yields CDR1 SGHRS and CDR2 YFSETQ.

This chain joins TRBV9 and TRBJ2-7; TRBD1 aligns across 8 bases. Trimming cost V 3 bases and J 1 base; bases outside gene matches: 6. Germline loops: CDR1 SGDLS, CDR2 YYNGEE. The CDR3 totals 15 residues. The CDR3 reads CASSATGGKSYEQYF. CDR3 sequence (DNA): TGTGCCAGCAGCGCCACAGGGGGGAAATCCTACGAGCAGTACTTC.

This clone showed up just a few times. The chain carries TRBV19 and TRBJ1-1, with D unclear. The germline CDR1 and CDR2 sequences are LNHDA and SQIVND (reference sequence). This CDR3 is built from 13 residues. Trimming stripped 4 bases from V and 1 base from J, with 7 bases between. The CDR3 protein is CASSTTQNTEAFF. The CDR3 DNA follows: TGTGCCAGTAGTACGACACAGAACACTGAAGCTTTCTTT.

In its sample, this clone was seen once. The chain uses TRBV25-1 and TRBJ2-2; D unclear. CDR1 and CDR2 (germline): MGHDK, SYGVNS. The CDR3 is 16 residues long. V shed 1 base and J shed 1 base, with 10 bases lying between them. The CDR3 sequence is CASSEWVVGNTGELFF. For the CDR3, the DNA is TGTGCCAGCAGTGAATGGGTCGTTGGGAACACCGGGGAGCTGTTTTTT.

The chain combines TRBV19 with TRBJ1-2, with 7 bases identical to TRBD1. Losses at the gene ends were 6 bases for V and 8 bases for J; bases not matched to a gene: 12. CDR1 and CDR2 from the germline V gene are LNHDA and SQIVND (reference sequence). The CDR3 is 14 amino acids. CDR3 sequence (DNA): TGTGCCAGTAGGGAGGACAGGCGCCTTGGGGGCTACACCTTC. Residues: CASREDRRLGGYTF.

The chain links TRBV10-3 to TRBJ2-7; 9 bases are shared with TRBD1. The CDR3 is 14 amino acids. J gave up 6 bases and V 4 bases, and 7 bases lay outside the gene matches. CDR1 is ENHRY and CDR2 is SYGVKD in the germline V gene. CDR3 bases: TGTGCCATCAGTGCTTCGGGACAGGGCTTCGAGCAGTACTTC. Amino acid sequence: CAISASGQGFEQYF.

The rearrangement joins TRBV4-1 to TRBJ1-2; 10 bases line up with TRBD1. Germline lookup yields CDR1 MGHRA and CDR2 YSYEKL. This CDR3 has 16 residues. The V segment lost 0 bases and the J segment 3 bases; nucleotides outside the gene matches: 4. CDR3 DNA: TGCGCCAGCAGCCAAGATGGGGACAGGGGACACTATGGCTACACCTTC. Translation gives CASSQDGDRGHYGYTF.

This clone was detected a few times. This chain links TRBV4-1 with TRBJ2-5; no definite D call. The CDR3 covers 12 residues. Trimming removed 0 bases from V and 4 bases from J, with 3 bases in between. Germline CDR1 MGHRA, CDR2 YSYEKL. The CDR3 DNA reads TGCGCCAGCAGCCAAGAGGGAGAGACCCAGTACTTC. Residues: CASSQEGETQYF.